This T cell receptor beta chain was observed in a study of cytomegalovirus exposure and HLA in healthy donors. Study-level results: TCR beta V segments were, for the most part, productive about 87% or about 30% of the time in an earlier analysis. Most observed TCR sequences were rare, whereas some public TCRs were detected in many donors.

Note on this clone: The antigen is undetermined.

PCR used 60 Vbeta primers and 13 Jbeta primers. TCRdb keeps only in-frame clones here, not all; method: immunoSEQ multiplex PCR. The sample includes around 130,000 clones, roughly 88% of them seen just once. The sequenced sample consisted of PBMCs. The TCR originated in a woman aged 40 to 50 in good health and CMV-seronegative.

CDR3 in DNA: TGTGCCAGCAGTTACGGCGGAGCGGGAGTCGGCTACGAGCAGTACTTC. It translates to CASSYGGAGVGYEQYF. The chain links TRBV6-6 to TRBJ2-5; 8 nucleotides match TRBD2. The assigned J gene may be wrong: the sequence end matches TRBJ2-7 better. Germline values: CDR1 MNHNY, CDR2 SVGAGI (reference sequence). The CDR3 totals 16 residues.